These T cell receptor beta chains were read from a single sample in a study of T cell repertoires in cytomegalovirus infection. TCRdb reanalysed the reads using MiXCR and keeps one entry per CDR3 protein. The repertoire consists of around 740,000 distinct CDR3 sequences, with approximately 40% occurring once and the leading ten covering about 2.8%. Sample: PBMCs. These receptors came from a human donor in good health (CMV status not recorded). Some clones in this sample may be carry-over from other donors' samples. Both conserved end residues are part of each CDR3. The order of the fields is clone size, V gene, D gene, J gene, CDR3 protein, CDR3 DNA. The D gene is left open where the match is weak. The size entry is marked missing in some rows and otherwise reads once, few, many or a size class.

clone_size: .; v_call: TRBV2; d_call: .; j_call: TRBJ2-5; cdr3_aa: CASRRGSGETQYF; cdr3_nt: TGTGCCAGCAGAAGAGGGTCTGGGGAGACCCAGTACTTC
clone_size: few; v_call: TRBV12-3/TRBV12-4; d_call: TRBD2; j_call: TRBJ2-2; cdr3_aa: CASSTLGLAGKGELFF; cdr3_nt: TGTGCCAGCAGTACCCTCGGACTAGCGGGAAAGGGCGAGCTGTTTTTT
clone_size: .; v_call: TRBV6-6; d_call: .; j_call: TRBJ2-1; cdr3_aa: CASRSQKGNYHLF; cdr3_nt: TGTGCCAGCAGATCCCAAAAAGGGAATTATCATTTATTC
clone_size: .; v_call: TRBV7-3; d_call: .; j_call: TRBJ2-7; cdr3_aa: CASSSFSGTTNYEQYF; cdr3_nt: TGTGCCAGCAGCTCCTTCTCCGGGACCACGAACTACGAGCAGTACTTC
clone_size: .; v_call: TRBV28; d_call: .; j_call: TRBJ2-1; cdr3_aa: CASSFGTSYNEQFF; cdr3_nt: TGTGCCAGCAGTTTTGGGACCTCCTACAATGAGCAGTTCTTC
clone_size: .; v_call: TRBV5-5; d_call: .; j_call: TRBJ1-6; cdr3_aa: CASSWGHGRSPLHF; cdr3_nt: TGTGCCAGCAGCTGGGGCCATGGGAGGTCACCCCTCCACTTT
clone_size: many; v_call: TRBV7-6; d_call: .; j_call: TRBJ2-5; cdr3_aa: CASSPLASPRETQYF; cdr3_nt: TGTGCCAGCAGCCCCCTGGCTAGCCCACGGGAGACCCAGTACTTC
clone_size: .; v_call: TRBV7-6; d_call: .; j_call: TRBJ2-1; cdr3_aa: CASSLAVGVRANEQFF; cdr3_nt: TGTGCCAGCAGCTTAGCGGTAGGGGTTAGAGCCAATGAGCAGTTCTTC
clone_size: many; v_call: TRBV4-1; d_call: TRBD1; j_call: TRBJ1-4; cdr3_aa: CASSQDGRGSNEKLFF; cdr3_nt: TGCGCCAGCAGCCAAGATGGCAGGGGGTCTAATGAAAAACTGTTTTTT
clone_size: few; v_call: TRBV28; d_call: .; j_call: TRBJ2-3; cdr3_aa: CASSLIGTITDTQYF; cdr3_nt: TGTGCCAGCAGCCTCATCGGGACCATCACAGATACGCAGTATTTT
clone_size: few; v_call: TRBV19; d_call: .; j_call: TRBJ1-1; cdr3_aa: CASSIDLGTEAFF; cdr3_nt: TGTGCCAGTAGTATAGATCTAGGCACTGAAGCTTTCTTT
clone_size: .; v_call: TRBV7-6; d_call: .; j_call: TRBJ1-5; cdr3_aa: CASSLCRPGFSNHPQHF; cdr3_nt: TGTGCCAGCAGCTTGTGTCGTCCGGGGTTTAGCAATCATCCCCAGCATTTT
clone_size: few; v_call: TRBV28; d_call: TRBD1; j_call: TRBJ1-1; cdr3_aa: CASRTNAGQGNTEAFF; cdr3_nt: TGTGCCAGCAGGACAAACGCGGGACAGGGGAACACTGAAGCTTTCTTT
clone_size: .; v_call: TRBV7-2; d_call: .; j_call: TRBJ2-2; cdr3_aa: CASSLVSLGGANTGELFF; cdr3_nt: TGTGCCAGCAGCTTAGTTTCGTTAGGGGGGGCGAACACCGGGGAGCTGTTTTTT
clone_size: few; v_call: TRBV28; d_call: .; j_call: TRBJ2-1; cdr3_aa: CASSLAGGPQGGQFF; cdr3_nt: TGTGCCAGCAGTCTCGCGGGGGGCCCTCAGGGGGGGCAGTTCTTC
clone_size: .; v_call: TRBV15; d_call: .; j_call: TRBJ2-7; cdr3_aa: CATSRPDVGDYEQYF; cdr3_nt: TGTGCCACCAGCAGACCGGACGTAGGGGACTACGAGCAGTACTTC
clone_size: .; v_call: TRBV20-1; d_call: TRBD1; j_call: TRBJ1-5; cdr3_aa: CSARGQGRNQPQHF; cdr3_nt: TGCAGTGCTAGGGGACAGGGGCGCAATCAGCCCCAGCATTTT
clone_size: few; v_call: TRBV7-3; d_call: .; j_call: TRBJ2-3; cdr3_aa: CASSPRTVTDTQYF; cdr3_nt: TGTGCCAGCAGCCCTCGGACCGTCACAGATACGCAGTATTTT
clone_size: .; v_call: TRBV7-4; d_call: .; j_call: TRBJ2-1; cdr3_aa: CASSLVGRDEQFF; cdr3_nt: TGTGCCAGCAGCTTAGTCGGTCGGGATGAGCAGTTCTTC
clone_size: .; v_call: TRBV20-1; d_call: .; j_call: TRBJ2-1; cdr3_aa: CSARVRLSYNEQFF; cdr3_nt: TGCAGTGCTAGAGTCCGACTCTCCTACAATGAGCAGTTCTTC
clone_size: .; v_call: TRBV5-1; d_call: .; j_call: TRBJ2-7; cdr3_aa: CASSPQGRGDEQYF; cdr3_nt: TGCGCCAGCAGCCCACAGGGGCGGGGGGACGAGCAGTACTTC
clone_size: .; v_call: TRBV20-1; d_call: TRBD1; j_call: TRBJ2-3; cdr3_aa: CSARDRGYTQYF; cdr3_nt: TGCAGTGCTAGGGACAGGGGATATACGCAGTATTTT
clone_size: .; v_call: TRBV4-1; d_call: .; j_call: TRBJ1-1; cdr3_aa: CASSRVWVDGAGAEAFF; cdr3_nt: TGCGCCAGCAGCCGAGTATGGGTCGACGGGGCGGGAGCTGAAGCTTTCTTT
clone_size: many; v_call: TRBV6-1; d_call: TRBD1; j_call: TRBJ2-7; cdr3_aa: CASSEAGTGDSYEQYF; cdr3_nt: TGTGCCAGCAGTGAAGCGGGGACAGGAGACTCCTACGAGCAGTACTTC
clone_size: .; v_call: TRBV30; d_call: TRBD1; j_call: TRBJ1-1; cdr3_aa: CAWSPLQGATLNTEAFF; cdr3_nt: TGTGCCTGGAGTCCTCTTCAGGGGGCCACCTTGAACACTGAAGCTTTCTTT
clone_size: .; v_call: TRBV7-9; d_call: .; j_call: TRBJ2-1; cdr3_aa: CASNDPNEQFF; cdr3_nt: TGTGCCAGCAACGACCCCAATGAGCAGTTCTTC
clone_size: .; v_call: TRBV6-1; d_call: .; j_call: TRBJ1-1; cdr3_aa: CASSSFGATESSF; cdr3_nt: TGTGCCAGCAGCTCCTTCGGGGCGACCGAATCTTCCTTT
clone_size: .; v_call: TRBV7-8; d_call: .; j_call: TRBJ1-2; cdr3_aa: CASSIKETAGYTF; cdr3_nt: TGTGCCAGCAGCATAAAGGAGACAGCAGGCTACACCTTC
clone_size: few; v_call: TRBV20-1; d_call: .; j_call: TRBJ1-2; cdr3_aa: CSARDQGFGYTF; cdr3_nt: TGCAGTGCTAGAGATCAGGGGTTCGGCTACACCTTC
clone_size: .; v_call: TRBV5-5; d_call: TRBD1; j_call: TRBJ2-7; cdr3_aa: CASSLLGRGPDEQYF; cdr3_nt: TGTGCCAGCAGCTTGCTAGGCAGGGGGCCCGACGAGCAGTACTTC
clone_size: few; v_call: TRBV10-3; d_call: TRBD2; j_call: TRBJ2-3; cdr3_aa: CAIRGTSGPTDTQYF; cdr3_nt: TGTGCCATCAGGGGGACTAGCGGCCCAACAGATACGCAGTATTTT
clone_size: few; v_call: TRBV6-6; d_call: TRBD1; j_call: TRBJ2-7; cdr3_aa: CASSHDPGGQTYEQYF; cdr3_nt: TGTGCCAGCAGTCACGACCCAGGGGGCCAAACCTACGAGCAGTACTTC
clone_size: .; v_call: TRBV15; d_call: TRBD1; j_call: TRBJ2-4; cdr3_aa: CATRDRKNIQYF; cdr3_nt: TGTGCCACTCGGGACAGAAAAAACATTCAGTACTTC
clone_size: many; v_call: TRBV7-9; d_call: .; j_call: TRBJ1-4; cdr3_aa: CASSLWNGTYEKLFF; cdr3_nt: TGTGCCAGCAGCTTATGGAACGGAACTTACGAAAAACTGTTTTTT
clone_size: .; v_call: TRBV28; d_call: TRBD2; j_call: TRBJ2-2; cdr3_aa: CASSLSSGRATGELVF; cdr3_nt: TGTGCCAGCAGTTTATCTAGCGGGAGGGCAACCGGGGAGCTGGTTTTT
clone_size: .; v_call: TRBV12-3/TRBV12-4; d_call: TRBD2; j_call: TRBJ2-1; cdr3_aa: CASSLGTSGSVAHEQFF; cdr3_nt: TGTGCCAGCAGTTTAGGAACTAGCGGGAGTGTTGCCCACGAGCAGTTCTTC
clone_size: .; v_call: TRBV20-1; d_call: .; j_call: TRBJ2-7; cdr3_aa: CSAALIYEQYF; cdr3_nt: TGCAGTGCTGCCCTGATCTACGAGCAGTACTTC
clone_size: .; v_call: TRBV4-1; d_call: TRBD2; j_call: TRBJ2-5; cdr3_aa: CASSQSGGLQLRETQYF; cdr3_nt: TGCGCCAGCAGCCAGAGCGGGGGGCTACAATTGAGGGAGACCCAGTACTTC
clone_size: .; v_call: TRBV19; d_call: .; j_call: TRBJ2-5; cdr3_aa: CASSMGLALKETQYF; cdr3_nt: TGTGCCAGTAGTATGGGCCTAGCCCTCAAAGAGACCCAGTACTTC
clone_size: .; v_call: TRBV28; d_call: .; j_call: TRBJ2-7; cdr3_aa: CASRAGQSYEQYF; cdr3_nt: TGTGCCAGCAGGGCGGGACAGTCCTACGAGCAGTACTTC
clone_size: .; v_call: TRBV19; d_call: TRBD1; j_call: TRBJ2-2; cdr3_aa: CASRSGQGFTGELFF; cdr3_nt: TGTGCCAGTAGGTCGGGACAGGGTTTTACCGGGGAGCTGTTTTTT
clone_size: few; v_call: TRBV6-1; d_call: .; j_call: TRBJ1-5; cdr3_aa: CASTLDESNQPQHF; cdr3_nt: TGTGCCAGCACCTTAGACGAATCCAATCAGCCCCAGCATTTT